Described below is a single T cell receptor beta chain sequence and its context. This record comes from a study of shared clonotypes between healthy human individuals. Researchers ran the assay at a deep level. Template amounts of approximately 310 ng DNA, some 30,000 T cell genomes, were employed in unsorted PBMC replicate PCRs. Sequenced by immunoSEQ multiplex PCR; TCRdb stores in-frame clones only, minus some. The sample records 450,000 to 500,000 clones, over 70% being singletons. This CDR3 comprises 14 residues. V lost 5 bases to trimming and J lost 0 bases, with 8 bases between them. Germline V gene data show CDR1 as SGHVS and CDR2 as FNYEAQ.

The chain couples TRBV7-6 to TRBJ1-3; D not resolved. The sequenced sample consisted of PBMCs. The source of this sequence is a woman aged 40 to 50 in good health. Some clones in this sample may be carry-over from other donors' samples. The CDR3 sequence: CASSHFDSGNTIYF. In nucleotides, the CDR3 is TGTGCCAGCAGCCATTTCGACTCTGGAAACACCATATATTTT.